This TCR beta chain was captured by sequencing in a study of blood T cell repertoires in COVID-19. The overall study: Acute and convalescent COVID-19 samples came from the United States, Italy and Spain.

Assay used: immunoSEQ multiplex PCR; TCRdb lists only in-frame clones, some missing. The data hold approximately 100,000 clones, with roughly 85% observed a single time. Germline values: CDR1 MNHNY, CDR2 SVGAGI (reference sequence). Trimming took 4 bases from V and 6 from J; bases not matched to a gene: 12. This CDR3 contains 16 residues. The sequencing input was peripheral blood. The clonotype comes from a man between 65 and 85 years old with acute or convalescent COVID-19. The V and J genes are TRBV6-6 and TRBJ2-1, with TRBD2 identical over 7 bases. The CDR3 loop reads CASSSVGAGNGNEQFF. CDR3 in DNA: TGTGCCAGCAGTTCTGTCGGAGCGGGGAATGGCAATGAGCAGTTCTTC.